This TCR beta chain is drawn from a study of blood T cell repertoires in COVID-19. Study-level information: Whether acute or convalescent, the COVID-19 samples came from the United States, Italy and Spain.

Sequencing was performed with immunoSEQ multiplex PCR; in TCRdb, only in-frame clones are kept and a portion is missing. The sample consists of over 250,000 clones, approximately 88% of them appearing once. With V trimmed by 6 bases and J by 1 base, 3 bases remained unmatched. The germline V gene has CDR1 MGHDK and CDR2 SYGVNS. This CDR3 has 14 amino acids. The origin of this receptor is a man aged 50 to 60 with acute or convalescent COVID-19. Sequencing input: peripheral blood. V and J are TRBV25-1 and TRBJ1-5; TRBD1 matches at 7 bases. CDR3 bases: TGTGCCAGCAGGCAGACAGGGAGCAATCAGCCCCAGCATTTT. It codes for CASRQTGSNQPQHF.